The T cell receptor beta chain under discussion was sequenced for a study of cytomegalovirus exposure and HLA in healthy donors. Study-level findings and limits: Whilst most TCR sequences proved rare, a subset of public TCRs occurred across many donors. According to a later analysis, TCR clusters from the first cohort tended to co-occur in the 120 or so validation repertoires.

V trimming: 2 bases; J trimming: 9 bases; junction bases outside the gene matches: 11. Germline CDR1 is SGDLS and CDR2 is YYNGEE. The CDR3 covers 16 residues. Measured with immunoSEQ multiplex PCR; TCRdb has only the in-frame clones, and not every one. The sample holds about 200,000 clones, around 80% seen once. Comments on this clone: Its target is unknown.

Sequenced material: PBMCs. The chain links TRBV9 to TRBJ2-6; 7 bases map to TRBD1. This TCR was recovered from a woman younger than 45 in good health and CMV-seronegative. The CDR3 reads CASSVRQGDIINVLTF. CDR3 bases: TGTGCCAGCAGCGTTAGACAGGGCGACATTATCAACGTCCTGACTTTC.